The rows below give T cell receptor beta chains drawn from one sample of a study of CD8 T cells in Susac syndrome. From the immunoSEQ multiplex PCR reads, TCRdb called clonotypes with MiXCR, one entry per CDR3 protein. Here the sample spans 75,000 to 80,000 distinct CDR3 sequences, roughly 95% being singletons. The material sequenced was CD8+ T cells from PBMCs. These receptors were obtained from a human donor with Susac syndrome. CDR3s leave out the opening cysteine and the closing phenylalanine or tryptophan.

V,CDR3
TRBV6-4,ASSDSDTNTGELF
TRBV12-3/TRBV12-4,ASGKNSYEQY
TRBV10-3,AISALAGGKNNEQF
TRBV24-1,ATRGQGSTGELF
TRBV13,ASSTTPTGFTEAF
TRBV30,AWRGVWPGGVETQY
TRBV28,ASNLYSGANVLT
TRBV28,ASSLGGVRTDTQY
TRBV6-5,ASSYSIRGTATGELF
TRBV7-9,ASSSYRYEQY
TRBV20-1,SAPRQGGTDTQY
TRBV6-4,ASSDWQAGSYNEQF
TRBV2,ASSEMGGATSTDTQY
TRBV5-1,ASGGPNSYEQY
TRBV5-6,ASSFSGPIYEQY
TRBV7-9,ASSPTRTSGATGELF
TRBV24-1,ATSGGVAYNEQF
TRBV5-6,ASSLGQGKGYT
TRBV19,ASIRSGELF
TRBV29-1,SVARGQGQPQH
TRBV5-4,ASSGQGPPYYEQY
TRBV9,ASSNTGGKLF
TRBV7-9,ASSSRDRGERDQPQH
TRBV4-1,ASSQDLGTGVYEQY
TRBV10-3,AISERVAGGETQY
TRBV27,AAAGKYGYT
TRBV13,ASSFQGSSYEQY
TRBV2,ASTGRGNIQY
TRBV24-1,ATSLYLQCYYEQY
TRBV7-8,ASSSRTGSSYNEQF
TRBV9,ASSVSGNEQF
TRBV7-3,ASSGLRRMNTEAF
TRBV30,AWSVEREPYNEQF
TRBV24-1,ATSAGQGPYEQY
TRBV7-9,ASRARGPSGANVLT
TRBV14,ASSGVRRGGPNEQF
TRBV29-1,SVEDTAGAQPRIQY
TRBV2,ASSEATSGVYEQY
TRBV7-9,ASSFPGQKNTEAF
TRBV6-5,ASSTGLAGNEQF
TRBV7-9,ASSLGQEYSGANVLT
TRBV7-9,ASSSRDPPGETQY
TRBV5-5,ASGLAGGRETQY
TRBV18,ASHDTVFRHEQF
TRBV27,ASSLAGGWNEQF
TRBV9,ASSVEGGLVDEQY
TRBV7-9,ASSRNAGNEQF
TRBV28,ASSFVGMHEQY
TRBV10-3,AISASHEQY
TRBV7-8,ASRITQGKAGELF
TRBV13,ASSLRGTNRSNTQY
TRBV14,ASSPQGVYEAF